A selection of T cell receptor beta chains follows, all from one sample in a study of T cell responses to AZD1222 COVID-19 vaccine. Sequencing used immunoSEQ multiplex PCR; TCRdb keeps in-frame clones, though not all of them. The sample contains about 160,000 clones, around 90% of which appear only once. The input for sequencing was peripheral blood, taken on day 0 of AZD1222 vaccination. Receptors originate from an adult in good health. Both conserved end residues are part of each CDR3. The size of a clone is reported for some rows only, either as once, few or many, or as a class for expanded clones.

v_gene	j_gene	abundance	CDR3aa
TRBV19	TRBJ2-4	.	CASSLPQGNIQYF
TRBV19	TRBJ1-1	once	CASSILSSNTEAFF
TRBV11-3	TRBJ1-6	.	CASSSGQVFGNSPLHF
TRBV9	TRBJ2-7	.	CASSVAGPYEQYF
TRBV28	TRBJ1-5	.	CASSPSGQGNQPQHF
TRBV5-6	TRBJ1-5	.	CASSLLKGNQPQHF
TRBV10-3	TRBJ2-7	.	CAIAVQGAGDEQYF
TRBV2	TRBJ2-7	.	CASSHTSGPYEQYF
TRBV6-2/TRBV6-3	TRBJ1-1	.	CASSGQLTTEAFF
TRBV19	TRBJ2-7	.	CASSIDLIAGSSYEQYF
TRBV19	TRBJ1-5	.	CASSIGTGARNQPQHF
TRBV6-1	TRBJ2-2	.	CASSDQGDTGELFF
TRBV5-8	TRBJ2-5	.	CASSTGQGVQETQYF
TRBV19	TRBJ1-4	.	CASSRAATNEKLFF